This T cell receptor (beta chain) stems from a study of cytomegalovirus exposure and HLA in healthy donors. The CDR3 has 13 residues. The germline V and J ends were trimmed by 5 bases and 2 bases, with 10 bases remaining between them. CDR1 is MNHNS and CDR2 is SASEGT in the germline V gene. The PCR ran on 60 Vbeta and 13 Jbeta primers. Method: immunoSEQ multiplex PCR; TCRdb's copy keeps in-frame clones and lacks some. This sample yields 120,000 or so clones, of which about 80% are seen a single time; approximately 0.93% belongs to the top ten. V usage is TRBV6-1 and J usage is TRBJ2-7; D is uncertain. This sequence originates from a human donor in good health. The sequenced sample consisted of PBMCs. CDR3 in amino acids: CASSHDTPYEQYF. DNA for the CDR3: TGTGCCAGCAGTCATGACACCCCCTACGAGCAGTACTTC.